The sequence of this T cell receptor beta chain was determined in a study of CD8+ T cells in alopecia areata. Study-wide background: A 6-month off-drug phase came after tofacitinib, which had lasted 6 to 18 months. Broader study findings: Scalp specimens additionally yield sequences from normal skin's resident alphabeta T cells. Scalp and blood retained many expanded lesional clones during tofacitinib. Patients displayed less clarity in TCR sharing than mice, a finding possibly related to HLA.

A remark on this clone: Its antigen is unknown.

Treatment described: oral pan-JAK inhibitor, 5-10 mg twice daily. After isolation, RNA underwent reverse transcription to generate cDNA as the sequencing template. Libraries were prepared by immunoSEQ multiplex PCR; TCRdb keeps only in-frame clonotypes and omits some of them. Here the sample spans around 120,000 clones, 58% being singletons. CDR3 length: 17 residues. V lost 1 base and J lost 3, with 22 bases in between. Per germline, CDR1 SQVTM and CDR2 ANQGSEA. The sequence was obtained from a human donor with alopecia areata. This specimen consisted of CD8+ T cells sorted from blood, obtained at week 4, from a patient treated with tofacitinib. The V gene is TRBV29-1, the J gene TRBJ2-7; a possible D gene is TRBD2 (6 bases). CDR3 coding DNA: TGCAGCGTTGAAGGGACCGGGTATGGCACGGGGGACTACGAGCAGTACTTC. Translated: CSVEGTGYGTGDYEQYF.